The following is a TCR beta chain sequence with its context. Trimming shortened V by 5 bases and J by 11 bases, and 11 bases separated the two germline ends. The CDR3 contains 11 residues. Profiling relied on immunoSEQ multiplex PCR, and the TCRdb table lists in-frame clones only, not all of them. The repertoire holds tens of thousands of clones, with about 82% as singletons. The sample is drawn from a study of control samples from healthy donors and cancer patients. The chain joins TRBV12-3 or TRBV12-4 to TRBJ2-3; D not resolved. This receptor was taken from a woman aged 60 to 75 with head and neck cancer. Material: PBMCs. The CDR3 nucleotides are TGTGCCAGCAGTCCCAGGACGGAGCAGTATTTT. The encoded protein is CASSPRTEQYF.